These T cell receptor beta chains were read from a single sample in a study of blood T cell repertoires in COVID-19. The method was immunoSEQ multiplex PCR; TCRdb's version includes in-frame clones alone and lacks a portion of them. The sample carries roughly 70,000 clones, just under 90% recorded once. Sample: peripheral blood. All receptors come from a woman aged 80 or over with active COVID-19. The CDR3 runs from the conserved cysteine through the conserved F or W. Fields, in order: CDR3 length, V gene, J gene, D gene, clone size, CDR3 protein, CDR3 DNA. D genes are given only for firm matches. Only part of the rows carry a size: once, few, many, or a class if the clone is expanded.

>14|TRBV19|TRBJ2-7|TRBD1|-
CASSNTGGTYEQYF
TGTGCCAGTAGTAATACAGGGGGTACCTACGAGCAGTACTTC
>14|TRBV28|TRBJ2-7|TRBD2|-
CASKPSGALREQYF
TGTGCCAGCAAGCCTAGCGGGGCCTTAAGGGAGCAGTACTTC
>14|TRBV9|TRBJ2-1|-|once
CASSGGNPYNEQFF
TGTGCCAGCAGCGGCGGGAACCCCTACAATGAGCAGTTCTTC
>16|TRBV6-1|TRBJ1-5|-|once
CASSEGPVVSGQPQHF
TGTGCCAGCAGTGAAGGCCCCGTGGTCTCCGGTCAGCCCCAGCATTTT
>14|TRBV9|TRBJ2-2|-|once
CASRGGDDTGELFF
TGTGCCAGCAGAGGAGGGGACGACACCGGGGAGCTGTTTTTT
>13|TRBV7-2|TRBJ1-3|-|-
CASSFSAGDTIYF
TGTGCCAGCAGCTTTAGCGCGGGAGACACCATATATTTT
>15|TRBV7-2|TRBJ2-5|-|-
CASSLRGRGQETQYF
TGTGCCAGCAGCTTAAGGGGGCGGGGCCAAGAGACCCAGTACTTC
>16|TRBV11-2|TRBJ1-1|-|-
CASSPRARDMNTEAFF
TGTGCCAGCAGTCCCCGGGCCAGGGATATGAACACTGAAGCTTTCTTT
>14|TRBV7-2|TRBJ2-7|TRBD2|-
CASSFSGGGNEQYF
TGTGCCAGCAGCTTTAGCGGGGGGGGCAACGAGCAGTACTTC
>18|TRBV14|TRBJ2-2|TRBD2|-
CASSHRTSGRRGTGELFF
TGTGCCAGCAGCCACAGGACTAGCGGGAGAAGAGGGACCGGGGAGCTGTTTTTT
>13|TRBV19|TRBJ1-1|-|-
CASSYNMNTEAFF
TGTGCCAGTAGTTACAACATGAACACTGAAGCTTTCTTT
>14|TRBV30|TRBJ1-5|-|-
CAWSASYSNQPQHF
TGTGCCTGGAGTGCCAGTTATAGCAATCAGCCCCAGCATTTT
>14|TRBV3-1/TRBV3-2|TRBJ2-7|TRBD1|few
CASSQGQGTHEQYF
TGTGCCAGCAGCCAGGGACAGGGGACCCACGAGCAGTACTTC
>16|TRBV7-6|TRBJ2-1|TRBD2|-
CASSLVAGGSDNEQFF
TGTGCCAGCAGCTTAGTAGCGGGAGGGTCCGACAATGAGCAGTTCTTC
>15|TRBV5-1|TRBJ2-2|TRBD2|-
CASSLGTSSFGELFF
TGCGCCAGCAGCTTGGGGACTAGTTCGTTCGGGGAGCTGTTTTTT
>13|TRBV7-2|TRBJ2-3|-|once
CASSSTSTDTQYF
TGTGCCAGCAGCAGCACTAGCACAGATACGCAGTATTTT
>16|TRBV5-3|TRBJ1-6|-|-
CARSLAYAHRSSPLHF
TGTGCCAGAAGCTTGGCATATGCCCATCGTAGTTCACCCCTCCACTTT
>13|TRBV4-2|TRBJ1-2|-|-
CASSTTGIAGYTF
TGTGCCAGCAGCACGACGGGGATAGCTGGCTACACCTTC
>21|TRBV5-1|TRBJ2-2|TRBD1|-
CASSLAPSRQGALGRTGELFF
TGCGCCAGCAGCTTGGCCCCGTCAAGACAGGGGGCGCTGGGTCGAACCGGGGAGCTGTTTTTT
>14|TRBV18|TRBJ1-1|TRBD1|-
CASSLDRGGTEAFF
TGTGCCAGCTCACTGGACAGGGGAGGCACTGAAGCTTTCTTT
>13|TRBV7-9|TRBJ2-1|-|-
CASSWERYNEQFF
TGTGCCAGCAGCTGGGAGCGGTACAATGAGCAGTTCTTC
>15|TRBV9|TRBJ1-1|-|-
CASSVDPGGDTEAFF
TGTGCCAGCAGCGTAGACCCGGGCGGGGACACTGAAGCTTTCTTT
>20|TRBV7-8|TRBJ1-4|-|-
CASSLSRGGQGPSLIRKLFF
TGTGCCAGCAGCTTATCGCGCGGGGGCCAGGGCCCTTCCCTAATAAGAAAACTGTTTTTT
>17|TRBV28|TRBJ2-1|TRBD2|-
CASSLSSGLLGDNEQFF
TGTGCCAGCAGTTTGTCTAGCGGGCTCTTAGGGGACAATGAGCAGTTCTTC
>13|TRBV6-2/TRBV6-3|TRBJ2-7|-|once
CASSSSFSYEQYF
TGTGCCAGCAGTTCGAGCTTCTCCTACGAGCAGTACTTC
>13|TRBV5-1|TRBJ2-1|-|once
CASSWRTGNEQFF
TGCGCCAGCAGCTGGAGGACCGGCAATGAGCAGTTCTTC
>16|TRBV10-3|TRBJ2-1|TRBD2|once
CAISETPTSPKNEQFF
TGTGCCATCAGTGAGACTCCGACTAGCCCGAAGAATGAGCAGTTCTTC
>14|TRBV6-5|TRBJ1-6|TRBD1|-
CASTAGTGRSPLHF
TGTGCCAGCACTGCCGGGACAGGGAGGTCACCCCTCCACTTT
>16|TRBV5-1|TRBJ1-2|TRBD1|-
CASSPGQGGANYGYTF
TGCGCCAGCAGCCCCGGACAGGGGGGAGCTAACTATGGCTACACCTTC